Listed below are T cell receptor beta chains from one sample, sequenced in a study of blood T cells in healthy people across ages. TCRdb processed the 5' RACE reads anew with MiXCR; each CDR3 protein has one entry. Found here are approximately 730,000 distinct CDR3 sequences, roughly 50% of them singletons; the top ten hold approximately 40%. The sample consisted of blood. The receptors originated from a man of 80 years or more in good health. CDR3s include the opening cysteine and the closing phenylalanine or tryptophan. Fields, in order: J gene, V gene, D gene, clone size, CDR3 protein, CDR3 DNA. D genes are given only for firm matches. Some rows have no size entry. The others give once, few or many, or a class for an expanded clone.

TRBJ1-2 | TRBV6-2/TRBV6-3 | . | . | CASSFFGSSYTF | TGTGCCAGCAGCTTCTTCGGGAGTAGCTACACCTTC
TRBJ2-1 | TRBV24-1 | TRBD2 | . | CATSPTSGSSNEQFF | TGTGCCACCAGCCCGACTAGCGGGAGTTCCAATGAGCAGTTCTTC
TRBJ1-2 | TRBV6-5 | . | few | CASTMGSYGYTF | TGTGCCAGCACCATGGGGAGCTATGGCTACACCTTC
TRBJ2-7 | TRBV28 | TRBD1 | . | CASRSWDSYEQYF | TGTGCCAGCAGATCTTGGGACAGCTACGAGCAGTACTTC
TRBJ2-3 | TRBV7-6 | TRBD2 | . | CASSPMGTSGGDAYF | TGTGCCAGCAGCCCGATGGGGACTAGCGGAGGAGACGCGTATTTT
TRBJ2-7 | TRBV20-1 | . | few | CSARYRQLGTYEQYF | TGCAGTGCTAGATATCGACAGCTAGGTACCTACGAGCAGTACTTC
TRBJ2-6 | TRBV12-3/TRBV12-4 | . | few | CASRQSSGANVLTF | TGTGCCAGCAGACAGAGCTCTGGGGCCAACGTCCTGACTTTC
TRBJ2-1 | TRBV5-1 | TRBD1 | . | CASSIGQGDSYNEQFF | TGCGCCAGCAGCATCGGACAGGGAGACTCCTACAATGAGCAGTTCTTC
TRBJ2-3 | TRBV7-9 | . | . | CASSLIGYTDTQYF | TGTGCCAGCAGCTTAATCGGATACACAGATACGCAGTATTTT
TRBJ2-7 | TRBV20-1 | TRBD1 | . | CSATRQGTTDEQYF | TGCAGTGCTACAAGACAGGGGACCACCGACGAGCAGTACTTC
TRBJ2-5 | TRBV12-3/TRBV12-4 | . | few | CASSLEGRTQETQYF | TGTGCCAGCAGTTTAGAGGGACGGACGCAAGAGACCCAGTACTTC
TRBJ2-1 | TRBV9 | TRBD2 | . | CASSKSGSSYNEQFF | TGTGCCAGCAGCAAGAGCGGGAGCTCCTACAATGAGCAGTTCTTC
TRBJ2-1 | TRBV5-1 | . | few | CASSLVGDPYNEQFF | TGCGCCAGCAGCTTGGTAGGGGATCCCTACAATGAGCAGTTCTTC
TRBJ2-7 | TRBV27 | TRBD1 | once | CASTGQGAYEQYF | TGTGCCAGCACCGGACAGGGGGCGTACGAGCAGTACTTC
TRBJ2-5 | TRBV5-5 | . | . | CASSFQTGKEYF | TGTGCCAGCAGCTTTCAAACAGGGAAAGAGTACTTC
TRBJ2-4 | TRBV9 | TRBD2 | . | CASSASLAGGPLAKNIQYF | TGTGCCAGCAGCGCCTCACTAGCGGGAGGGCCTTTGGCCAAAAACATTCAGTACTTC
TRBJ2-6 | TRBV29-1 | . | once | CSVRLTTGANVLTF | TGCAGCGTGAGACTGACCACTGGGGCCAACGTCCTGACTTTC
TRBJ2-5 | TRBV5-1 | . | . | CASSLASGESPQYF | TGCGCCAGCAGCCTAGCTTCAGGCGAGAGTCCCCAGTACTTC
TRBJ2-1 | TRBV7-2 | . | . | CASSSFRNEQFF | TGTGCCAGCAGTTCATTCCGGAATGAGCAGTTCTTC
TRBJ2-1 | TRBV12-3/TRBV12-4 | . | . | CASSFVGEQFF | TGTGCCAGCAGTTTTGTAGGAGAGCAGTTCTTC
TRBJ2-4 | TRBV28 | . | few | CASSYQDLIKNIQYF | TGTGCCAGCAGTTACCAGGACCTGATCAAAAACATTCAGTACTTC
TRBJ2-3 | TRBV6-5 | . | . | CASSARADTQYF | TGTGCCAGCAGTGCGAGGGCAGATACGCAGTATTTT
TRBJ2-5 | TRBV3-1 | TRBD2 | . | CASSQSREVETQYF | TGTGCCAGCAGCCAGTCGCGGGAGGTTGAGACCCAGTACTTC
TRBJ1-2 | TRBV19 | . | few | CASSIGQGWDYGYTF | TGTGCCAGTAGTATAGGCCAGGGGTGGGACTATGGCTACACCTTC
TRBJ2-1 | TRBV20-1 | . | . | CSARAPSIGDEQFF | TGCAGTGCTAGGGCCCCGTCCATCGGGGATGAGCAGTTCTTT
TRBJ2-4 | TRBV11-2 | . | . | CASSLPYRGLAKNIQYF | TGTGCCAGCAGCTTGCCTTATCGGGGATTAGCCAAAAACATTCAGTACTTC
TRBJ2-7 | TRBV5-1 | . | . | CASSPGLGGWSEQYF | TGCGCCAGCAGCCCAGGACTAGGGGGCTGGAGCGAGCAGTACTTC
TRBJ2-7 | TRBV18 | . | . | CASSPGAGQSYEQYF | TGTGCCAGCTCACCAGGGGCAGGGCAGTCCTACGAGCAGTACTTC
TRBJ2-7 | TRBV24-1 | . | few | CATRAVGVGTYEQYF | TGTGCCACCAGGGCCGTTGGTGTGGGCACCTACGAGCAGTACTTC
TRBJ2-5 | TRBV27 | TRBD2 | few | CASSPTSGRGEQYF | TGTGCCAGCAGTCCTACTAGCGGGAGGGGGGAGCAGTACTTC
TRBJ2-5 | TRBV6-4 | TRBD2 | few | CASTAGGQETQYF | TGTGCCAGCACCGCGGGAGGCCAAGAGACCCAGTACTTC
TRBJ2-1 | TRBV20-1 | . | . | CSAPPPGSSYNEQFF | TGCAGTGCCCCTCCCCCCGGCAGCTCCTACAATGAGCAGTTCTTC
TRBJ1-2 | TRBV18 | TRBD1 | few | CASSPILDRVAGYTF | TGTGCCAGCTCACCTATTCTCGACAGGGTCGCTGGCTACACCTTC
TRBJ1-2 | TRBV20-1 | . | . | CSATKAAGPNYGYTF | TGCAGTGCCACCAAGGCGGCAGGCCCCAACTATGGCTACACCTTC